What follows are 31 T cell receptor beta chains derived from one specimen sequenced in a study of blood T cell repertoires in COVID-19. TCRdb's copy holds only in-frame clones and misses some; the assay was immunoSEQ multiplex PCR. The data hold almost 250,000 clones, with 86% observed a single time. Sequences were obtained from peripheral blood. These receptors were collected from a woman older than 75 with COVID-19, enrolled during active disease.

The rearrangement joins TRBV5-6 to TRBJ2-7, with 12 bases matching TRBD1. CDR1 and CDR2 (germline): SGHDT, YYEEEE. This CDR3 has 14 residues. J was trimmed by 7 bases and V by 4 bases; bases with no gene match: 6. The CDR3: CASSKGTGGTEQYV. The CDR3 DNA is TGTGCCAGCAGCAAAGGGACAGGGGGCACGGAGCAGTACGTC.

The chain carries TRBV11-3 and TRBJ2-3; a weak D match, TRBD1 (5 bases). Germline CDR1 SGHNT, CDR2 YENEEA. The V and J ends lost 0 bases and 1 base respectively, with 14 bases between them. The CDR3 runs 17 residues. This CDR3 reads CASSLDRRQGGTDTQYF. In DNA, the CDR3 is TGTGCCAGCAGCTTAGATCGCAGACAAGGGGGCACAGATACGCAGTATTTT.

The V and J genes are TRBV20-1 and TRBJ2-2; 7 bases fit TRBD2. J was trimmed by 3 bases and V by 3 bases; bases with no gene match: 7. Germline values: CDR1 DFQATT, CDR2 SNEGSKA (reference sequence). There are 15 residues in the CDR3. The CDR3: CSASIGGWDTGELFF. As DNA, the CDR3 is TGCAGTGCTAGTATCGGGGGGTGGGACACCGGGGAGCTGTTTTTT.

The chain carries TRBV7-9 and TRBJ2-3; 9 nucleotides match TRBD1. V lost 8 bases and J lost 4; bases outside the gene matches: 13. This CDR3 has 16 amino acids. From germline, CDR1 is SEHNR and CDR2 FQNEAQ (reference sequence). The chain's CDR3 is CASSTGTGMNADTQYF. CDR3 coding DNA: TGTGCCAGCTCAACCGGGACAGGGATGAACGCAGATACGCAGTATTTT.

In its sample, this clone was seen once. V and J are TRBV11-3 and TRBJ1-6; 7 bases are a match to TRBD1. Germline loops: CDR1 SGHNT, CDR2 YENEEA. This CDR3 spans 14 amino acids. The trim removed 3 bases at V and 9 bases at J, leaving 5 bases unmatched. The CDR3 sequence is CASSFRDRTSPLHF. CDR3 sequence (DNA): TGTGCCAGCAGCTTCCGGGACAGAACTTCACCCCTCCACTTT.

The rearrangement joins TRBV7-2 to TRBJ1-2, with D maybe TRBD1 (6 bases). With 1 base removed from V and 8 bases from J, the gap between germline ends came to 11 bases. This CDR3 is 13 amino acids long. Germline lookup yields CDR1 SGHTA and CDR2 FQGNSA. The CDR3 DNA reads as TGTGCCAGCAGCTTAGTGGGGGCGCGGGGCTACACCTTC. Residues: CASSLVGARGYTF.

This clone was observed a single time. The genes are TRBV18 and TRBJ2-7, with TRBD1 matching 7 bases. This CDR3 region has 16 residues. Looked up from germline, CDR1 is KGHSH and CDR2 is LQKENI. V gave up 3 bases and J gave up 3 bases; unmatched junction bases: 11. DNA of the CDR3: TGTGCCAGCTCACCGATAGGAGGACAGGCGGACTACGAGCAGTACTTC. The encoded protein is CASSPIGGQADYEQYF.

V and J are TRBV5-4 and TRBJ1-3; 8 bases are a match to TRBD1. This CDR3 has 13 amino acids. Germline V lookup: CDR1 SGHNT, CDR2 YYREEE (reference sequence). Trimming removed 4 bases from V and 8 bases from J; junction bases left unmatched: 5. The CDR3 nucleotides read TGTGCCAGCAGCCAGACAGGGGAACACACCATATATTTT. It translates to CASSQTGEHTIYF.

In DNA, the CDR3 is TGTGCCAGCTCTCTCAAGCGACAGGACGTTACCTACGAGCAGTACTTC. It is translated as CASSLKRQDVTYEQYF. The rearrangement joins TRBV18 to TRBJ2-7; a possible D gene is TRBD1 (6 bases). V was trimmed by 6 bases and J by 2 bases, leaving 20 bases between them. This CDR3 is built from 16 residues. Germline CDR1 KGHSH, CDR2 LQKENI.

In its sample, this clone was seen once. The chain is built from TRBV21-1 and TRBJ1-3; TRBD1 was called by the table and not checked on the DNA. TRBV21-1 is a pseudogene locus. This CDR3 region has 16 residues. The DNA for the CDR3 is TGTGCCAGTGAGTCGGCCGGGACAGGGTCTGGAAACACCATATATTTT. It yields the protein CASESAGTGSGNTIYF.

The chain uses TRBV20-1 and TRBJ1-2, with D hard to call. The CDR3 totals 11 residues. Trimming pared 1 base from V and 8 bases from J, leaving 8 bases between. Germline V gives CDR1 DFQATT, CDR2 SNEGSKA (reference sequence). CDR3 sequence: CSARGGLGYTF. The CDR3 DNA sequence: TGCAGTGCTAGAGGAGGTTTGGGCTACACCTTC.

The gene calls are TRBV4-3 and TRBJ1-5, with D hard to call. V lost 0 bases and J 6 bases, leaving 6 bases between the germline ends. Germline V lookup: CDR1 LGHNA, CDR2 YSLEER. CDR3 length: 13 amino acids. This CDR3 is CASSQELGQPQHF. In DNA, the CDR3 is TGCGCCAGCAGCCAAGAACTTGGTCAGCCCCAGCATTTT.

This sequence joins TRBV28 and TRBJ1-2; D gene uncertain. Deletions cut 3 bases from V and 4 bases from J, with 6 bases between. The CDR3 loop spans 12 amino acids. Germline CDR1 and CDR2: MDHEN and SYDVKM. Here the CDR3 reads CASSFSLYGYTF. The CDR3 nucleotides read TGTGCCAGCAGTTTCTCCCTCTATGGCTACACCTTC.

The chain employs TRBV3-1 (or the pseudogene TRBV3-2) and TRBJ1-1; the match to TRBD1 covers 7 bases. The germline V gene has CDR1 LGHDT and CDR2 YNNKEL (reference sequence). The trim removed 4 bases at V and 4 bases at J, leaving 6 bases unmatched. This CDR3 comprises 14 residues. CDR3 DNA sequence: TGTGCCAGCAGCCGACAGGGTCTTGGCACTGAAGCTTTCTTT. Encoded protein: CASSRQGLGTEAFF.

The chain combines TRBV7-3 with TRBJ2-7, with TRBD2 matching over 7 bases. The CDR3 contains 15 residues. Germline V gene sequence: CDR1 SGHTA, CDR2 FQGTGA. With V trimmed by 2 bases and J by 2 bases, 6 bases remained unmatched. CDR3 nucleotides: TGTGCCAGCAGCTTAGTGCACGGGGGGACCTACGAGCAGTACTTC. This sequence encodes CASSLVHGGTYEQYF.

This chain links TRBV6-5 with TRBJ1-6, with D unresolved. V lost 10 bases and J 0 bases, leaving 10 bases between the germline ends. CDR3 length: 14 amino acids. Germline V gene data show CDR1 as MNHEY and CDR2 as SVGAGI. CDR3 region: CAIRSSSYNSPLHF. CDR3 bases: TGTGCCATCCGATCTAGCTCCTATAATTCACCCCTCCACTTT.

The V and J genes are TRBV5-4 and TRBJ2-1; 10 bases match TRBD2. Germline-derived CDR1 and CDR2 are SGHNT and YYREEE (reference sequence). The CDR3 has 15 amino acids. The trim removed 7 bases at V and 2 bases at J, leaving 6 bases unmatched. Here the CDR3 DNA reads TGTGCCAGCTCAGGACTAGCGGCGACCTACAATGAGCAGTTCTTC. It codes for CASSGLAATYNEQFF.

The chain carries TRBV24-1 and TRBJ2-3; TRBD2 is a possible D gene (5 bases). Germline CDR1 reads KGHDR; CDR2 reads SFDVKD. This CDR3 has 16 amino acids. With 1 base removed from V and 0 bases from J, the gap between germline ends came to 10 bases. This chain's CDR3 is CATSDFGKASTDTQYF. In nucleotides, the CDR3 is TGTGCCACCAGTGATTTCGGGAAAGCTAGCACAGATACGCAGTATTTT.

CDR3 nucleotide sequence: TGTGCCAGTAGTGACAGAGGAAATTCACCCCTCCACTTT. Its protein is CASSDRGNSPLHF. The gene calls are TRBV19 and TRBJ1-6, with a tentative D call TRBD1 (5 bases). The V end lost 5 bases, the J end lost 7 bases, and 9 bases lay between the germline ends. Germline CDR1 reads LNHDA; CDR2 reads SQIVND (reference sequence). The CDR3 totals 13 residues.

The rearrangement joins TRBV27 to TRBJ1-2; the D gene is possibly TRBD1 (5 bases). Deletions cut 8 bases from V and 5 bases from J, with 18 bases between. The CDR3 sequence is 14 residues long. Germline lookup yields CDR1 MNHEY and CDR2 SMNVEV (reference sequence). The CDR3 region is CASLPQGRTYGYTF. Written as DNA, the CDR3 is TGTGCCAGCCTCCCTCAAGGGAGGACATATGGCTACACCTTC.

The chain recombines TRBV11-2 with TRBJ1-6; D remains ambiguous. The ends were cut back, 2 bases at V and 5 bases at J, with 7 bases in the middle. CDR1 is SGHAT, CDR2 FQNNGV, per germline. The CDR3 has 14 residues. The CDR3 here is CASSLLENNSPLHF. The DNA of the CDR3 is TGTGCCAGCAGCTTACTTGAGAATAATTCACCCCTCCACTTT.

The rearrangement joins TRBV12-3 or TRBV12-4 to TRBJ1-6; D unresolved. V lost 7 bases to trimming and J lost 12 bases, with 16 bases between them. The CDR3 totals 13 residues. In DNA form, the CDR3 reads TGTGCCAGCACCCCCGGGTCCGTAGGACCCCTCCACTTT. This translates into CASTPGSVGPLHF.

This rearrangement joins TRBV5-4 to TRBJ2-2; 10 nucleotides line up with TRBD2. Germline assignment: CDR1 SGHNT and CDR2 YYREEE (reference sequence). Trimming took 1 base from V and 6 from J; bases not matched to a gene: 6. The CDR3 spans 16 residues. CDR3 loop: CASSLFAAGGAGELFF. The CDR3 nucleotides read TGTGCCAGCAGCTTGTTTGCAGCGGGGGGGGCCGGGGAGCTGTTTTTT.

The chain employs TRBV14 and TRBJ1-1; D call uncertain. The V and J ends lost 1 base and 11 bases respectively, with 11 bases between them. The CDR3 is made up of 12 amino acids. Germline loops: CDR1 SGHDN, CDR2 FVKESK. The CDR3 coding sequence is TGTGCCAGCAGCCAAGTTGTTGGGAGGGCTTTCTTT. It is translated as CASSQVVGRAFF.

This clone was counted once. This chain joins TRBV6-5 and TRBJ1-2; a possible D gene is TRBD1 (6 bases). CDR3 size: 15 residues. Per the germline V gene, CDR1 is MNHEY and CDR2 is SVGAGI. Trimming took 3 bases from V and 7 from J, leaving 18 bases between them. The CDR3 region is CASSYGGQTPGGYTF. In DNA form, the CDR3 reads TGTGCCAGCAGTTATGGAGGACAGACCCCCGGTGGCTACACCTTC.

The rearrangement joins TRBV5-1 to TRBJ1-1, with 7 bases matching TRBD1. The CDR3 covers 14 residues. The germline V gene has CDR1 SGHRS and CDR2 YFSETQ. With V trimmed by 4 bases and J by 0 bases, 3 bases remained unmatched. The CDR3, as DNA: TGCGCCAGCAGCGTGGGACAGATGAACACTGAAGCTTTCTTT. This gives the protein CASSVGQMNTEAFF.

This chain uses TRBV6-5 with TRBJ1-6; perhaps TRBD1 as D (6 bases). V was clipped by 6 bases and J by 6 bases, with 15 bases between them. CDR1 and CDR2 (germline): MNHEY, SVGAGI. The CDR3 is 15 residues long. CDR3 bases: TGTGCCAGCAGACCTTTACAGGGACCTAATTCACCCCTCCACTTT. Its protein product is CASRPLQGPNSPLHF.

The chain couples TRBV27 to TRBJ1-6; D perhaps matches TRBD1 (5 bases). CDR3 length equals 15 residues. In germline, CDR1 is MNHEY, CDR2 SMNVEV (reference sequence). Trimming removed 7 bases at V and 12 bases at J, with 22 bases between. CDR3: CASTSLGGEGRPLHF. CDR3 nucleotide sequence: TGTGCCAGCACCTCCCTCGGGGGAGAAGGTAGACCCCTCCACTTT.

V and J are TRBV11-2 and TRBJ2-6; 8 nucleotides match TRBD2. The V gene end was trimmed by 6 bases and the J gene end by 2 bases; junction bases not matched to a gene: 3. In germline, CDR1 is SGHAT, CDR2 FQNNGV. CDR3 size: 15 residues. Written as DNA, the CDR3 is TGTGCCAGCAGGAAAGCGGGGGCTGGGGCCAACGTCCTGACTTTC. As protein: CASRKAGAGANVLTF.

This clone was seen just once. Here the CDR3 DNA reads TGTGCCAGTAGTATTAAGAAGAGGGGCTACACCTTC. It codes for CASSIKKRGYTF. The chain links TRBV19 to TRBJ1-2; D remains unclear. Deletions cut 3 bases from V and 8 bases from J, with 10 bases between. The germline V gene encodes CDR1 LNHDA and CDR2 SQIVND (reference sequence). CDR3 length: 12 amino acids.

This clone turned up a few times. The chain combines TRBV5-1 with TRBJ2-2; D not resolved. The CDR3 contains 17 residues. Germline CDR1 SGHRS, CDR2 YFSETQ. Deletions cut 4 bases from V and 0 bases from J, with 16 bases between. In DNA form, the CDR3 reads TGCGCCAGCAGCCCACCCCGACAAAAAGCGAACACCGGGGAGCTGTTTTTT. Translating gives CASSPPRQKANTGELFF.